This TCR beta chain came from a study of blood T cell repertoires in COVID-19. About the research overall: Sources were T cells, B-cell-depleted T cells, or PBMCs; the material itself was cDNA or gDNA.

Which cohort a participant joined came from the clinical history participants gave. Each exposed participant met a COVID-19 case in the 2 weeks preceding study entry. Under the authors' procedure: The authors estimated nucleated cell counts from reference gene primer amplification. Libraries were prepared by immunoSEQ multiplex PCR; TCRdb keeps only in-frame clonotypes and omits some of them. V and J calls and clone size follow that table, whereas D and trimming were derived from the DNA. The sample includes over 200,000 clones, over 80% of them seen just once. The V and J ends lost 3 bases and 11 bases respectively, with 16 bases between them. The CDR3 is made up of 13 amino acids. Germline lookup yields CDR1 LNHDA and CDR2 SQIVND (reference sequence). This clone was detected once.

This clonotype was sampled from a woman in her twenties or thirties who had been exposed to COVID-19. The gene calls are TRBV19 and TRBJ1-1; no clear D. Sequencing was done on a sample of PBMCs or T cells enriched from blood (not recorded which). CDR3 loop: CASSIGGAGRAFF. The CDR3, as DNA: TGTGCCAGTAGTATCGGTGGCGCAGGTCGGGCTTTCTTT.